This T cell receptor beta chain came from a study of blood T cell repertoires in COVID-19. V lost 1 base and J 1 base, leaving 8 bases between the germline ends. This CDR3 has 14 amino acids. The assay was immunoSEQ multiplex PCR, and TCRdb's table has in-frame clones only and misses some. The sample gives about 240,000 clones, approximately 90% of which show up once; 2.6% is in the top ten. Sequencing was done on a sample of PBMCs or T cells enriched from blood (not recorded which). V and J are TRBV5-3 and TRBJ1-1; D is possibly TRBD1 (5 bases). TRBV5-3 is assigned to the ORF class and has an uncertain function. This sequence was found in a woman in her twenties or thirties with acute COVID-19. The CDR3 here is CARSLPTGNTEAFF. CDR3 coding DNA: TGTGCCAGAAGCTTGCCCACAGGGAACACTGAAGCTTTCTTT.